This passage covers 16 T cell receptor beta chains from one sample sequenced in a study of Ad26.COV2.S vaccination and SARS-CoV-2 variants. Profiling relied on immunoSEQ multiplex PCR, and the TCRdb table lists in-frame clones only, not all of them. Among fewer than 800,000 clones listed, approximately 88% were seen once. Treatment of the sample: about 20 received Ad26.COV2.S at low or high dose, single or two shots; 5 received placebo; per-sample allocation not given. Vaccine and placebo recipients were sampled on day 63 after the first injection. The sequences come from peripheral blood, collected in a trial of Ad26.COV2.S vaccine versus placebo. The receptors were gathered from a person between 18 and 60 years old who received the Ad26.COV2.S COVID-19 vaccine or a placebo.

V usage is TRBV6-1 and J usage is TRBJ2-4; 7 bases line up with TRBD2. The CDR3 covers 16 residues. Germline CDR1 reads MNHNS; CDR2 reads SASEGT. Losses at the gene ends were 3 bases for V and 6 bases for J; bases not matched to a gene: 11. CDR3 nucleotide sequence: TGTGCCAGCAGTGACGGTCTTGGGAGGGCGATAAACATTCAGTACTTC. This codes for CASSDGLGRAINIQYF.

The chain couples TRBV7-8 to TRBJ1-1; possible D gene TRBD1, 5 bases. The CDR3 covers 14 residues. Germline lookup yields CDR1 SGHVS and CDR2 FQNEAQ. Trimming removed 5 bases at V and 0 bases at J, with 10 bases between. CDR3: CASSLSTVNTEAFF. The CDR3 coding sequence is TGTGCCAGCAGCCTCTCGACAGTGAACACTGAAGCTTTCTTT.

The rearrangement uses TRBV4-2 and TRBJ2-5, with D perhaps TRBD1 or TRBD2 (5 bases each). The germline V and J ends were trimmed by 0 bases and 7 bases, with 15 bases remaining between them. This CDR3 comprises 15 residues. Germline CDR1 LGHNA, CDR2 YNFKEQ. The CDR3 is CASSQDSGARSTQYF. CDR3 in DNA: TGTGCCAGCAGCCAAGATTCCGGGGCCCGATCGACCCAGTACTTC.

About this clone: Other DNA sequences in the same sample also yield this CDR3. The chain uses TRBV10-3 and TRBJ2-7; D is uncertain. Trimming shortened V by 4 bases and J by 3 bases, and 4 bases separated the two germline ends. The CDR3 consists of 11 residues. Germline loops: CDR1 ENHRY, CDR2 SYGVKD. In nucleotides, the CDR3 is TGTGCCATCAGTGGGGGCTACGAGCAGTACTTC. Translated, it gives CAISGGYEQYF.

The rearrangement links TRBV7-9 to TRBJ1-4; D is undetermined. CDR1 and CDR2 from the germline V gene are SEHNR and FQNEAQ (reference sequence). This CDR3 has 15 amino acids. V was clipped by 0 bases and J by 6 bases, with 11 bases between them. The CDR3 nucleotides are TGTGCCAGCAGCTTAGCGCAGGCTGGGGATGAAAAACTGTTTTTT. Its protein is CASSLAQAGDEKLFF.

This chain links TRBV19 with TRBJ2-7, with a possible D match to TRBD1 (6 bases). CDR1 LNHDA and CDR2 SQIVND come from the germline V gene (reference sequence). The CDR3 has 13 amino acids. V was cut by 1 base and J by 5 bases, with 9 bases left in between. Here the CDR3 DNA reads TGTGCCAGTAGTATAGTGACAGGTAACGAGCAGTACTTC. Translation gives CASSIVTGNEQYF.

V gene TRBV19 combines with J gene TRBJ2-1, with D possibly being TRBD1 (6 bases). The germline V gene encodes CDR1 LNHDA and CDR2 SQIVND (reference sequence). CDR3 length: 13 amino acids. The V end lost 4 bases, the J end lost 5 bases, and 9 bases lay between the germline ends. CDR3 bases: TGTGCCAGTAGTAAGGACAGTAACAATGAGCAGTTCTTC. Its protein is CASSKDSNNEQFF.

The chain uses TRBV6-6 and TRBJ1-4; 9 bases agree with TRBD1. CDR1 and CDR2 (germline): MNHNY, SVGAGI (reference sequence). Trimming removed 5 bases from V and 8 bases from J; junction bases left unmatched: 12. The CDR3 covers 16 residues. Here the CDR3 DNA reads TGTGCCAGCAGTCGACAGGGGGACGCCTCTTGGGAAAAACTGTTTTTT. The encoded protein is CASSRQGDASWEKLFF.

Regarding this clone: Other DNA sequences in this specimen translate into the identical CDR3. The DNA for the CDR3 is TGCGCCAGCAGTCCCGGACAGGGTCGGGAGACCCAGTACTTC. It translates to CASSPGQGRETQYF. This sequence joins TRBV5-1 and TRBJ2-5; 8 bases fit TRBD1. CDR1 and CDR2 from the germline V gene are SGHRS and YFSETQ. This CDR3 region has 14 residues. The V gene end was trimmed by 5 bases and the J gene end by 5 bases; junction bases not matched to a gene: 8.

This rearrangement joins TRBV7-2 to TRBJ1-3; D is uncertain. Germline values: CDR1 SGHTA, CDR2 FQGNSA. The ends were cut back, 4 bases at V and 0 bases at J, with 10 bases in the middle. The CDR3 loop spans 15 amino acids. CDR3 sequence: CASSSEGYSGNTIYF. CDR3 coding DNA: TGTGCCAGCAGCTCCGAGGGATACTCTGGAAACACCATATATTTT.

V and J are TRBV12-5 and TRBJ1-1; D call uncertain. V dropped 3 bases and J dropped 7 bases, with 12 bases sitting between them. This CDR3 comprises 13 residues. Germline V CDR1 and CDR2: LGHNT, FRNRAP. The CDR3 reads CASGFFAAVEAFF. The CDR3 DNA sequence: TGTGCTAGTGGTTTTTTCGCAGCGGTTGAAGCTTTCTTT.

The chain links TRBV18 to TRBJ2-7; D perhaps matches TRBD2 (6 bases). The CDR3 contains 16 residues. Looked up from germline, CDR1 is KGHSH and CDR2 is LQKENI. Between the trimmed V and J ends, which lost 6 bases and 6 bases, there was a span of 24 bases. Written as DNA, the CDR3 is TGTGCCAGCTCGCCTATACTAGCTCAAGTAAGCGTCGAGCAGTACTTC. Protein product: CASSPILAQVSVEQYF.

The CDR3 DNA reads as TGCAGCGTCCACAGGGACAGTGGCTACACCTTC. Protein product: CSVHRDSGYTF. The chain carries TRBV29-1 and TRBJ1-2, with 7 bases lining up with TRBD1. Trimming removed 6 bases from V and 7 bases from J; junction bases left unmatched: 5. The CDR3 runs 11 residues. Germline V gene sequence: CDR1 SQVTM, CDR2 ANQGSEA.

A note on this clone: Other DNA sequences in this sample translate to the same CDR3. The chain combines TRBV3-1 (or the pseudogene TRBV3-2) with TRBJ1-5; D is unclear. This CDR3 contains 13 residues. V was pared by 1 base and J by 2 bases, with 3 bases between. CDR1 is LGHDT, CDR2 YNNKEL, per germline (reference sequence). CDR3 in amino acids: CASSQGGNQPQHF. As DNA, the CDR3 is TGTGCCAGCAGCCAAGGGGGCAATCAGCCCCAGCATTTT.

The chain links TRBV5-5 to TRBJ2-7; D not resolved. Trimming pared 4 bases from V and 4 bases from J, leaving 9 bases between. CDR1 SGHKS and CDR2 YYEKEE come from the germline V gene (reference sequence). This CDR3 has 12 residues. The CDR3 region is CASSTPGYEQYF. CDR3 DNA: TGTGCCAGCAGCACCCCCGGTTACGAGCAGTACTTC.

V gene TRBV27 combines with J gene TRBJ2-1; D possibly corresponds to TRBD1 (6 bases). CDR3 length: 13 residues. The germline gives CDR1 MNHEY, CDR2 SMNVEV (reference sequence). Trimming removed 3 bases from V and 7 bases from J, with 10 bases in between. As DNA, the CDR3 is TGTGCCAGCAGTTTCTCGGGACATAATGAGCAGTTCTTC. Amino acid sequence: CASSFSGHNEQFF.